This is a list of T cell receptor beta chains from one sample in a study of blood T cell repertoires in COVID-19. The repertoire was sequenced with immunoSEQ multiplex PCR; TCRdb's copy has only in-frame clones and lacks some. The sample has 300,000 to 450,000 clones, 85% seen once; the top ten hold 3% to 4.5%. Input material: peripheral blood. Receptors were obtained from a woman aged 18-30 years with acute or convalescent COVID-19. Each CDR3 is given with its conserved first and last residue. The order of the fields is V gene, J gene, clone size, D gene, CDR3 DNA, CDR3 protein. The D gene is left open where the match is weak. Size is omitted from some rows. Given values are once, few, many or a class for expanded clones.

V: TRBV5-1; J: TRBJ1-2; size: .; D: TRBD1; DNA: TGCGCCAGCAGCTTTGACAGGGAAGGCTACACCTTC; CDR3: CASSFDREGYTF
V: TRBV4-2; J: TRBJ1-2; size: .; D: TRBD1; DNA: TGTGCCAGCAGCCAACAGGGGGGACCCGGCATTAACTATGGCTACACCTTC; CDR3: CASSQQGGPGINYGYTF
V: TRBV5-1; J: TRBJ2-7; size: .; D: .; DNA: TGCGCCAGCAGCTTTTCAAGGAGCTCCTACGAGCAGTACTTC; CDR3: CASSFSRSSYEQYF
V: TRBV19; J: TRBJ2-3; size: .; D: TRBD2; DNA: TGTGCCAGTAGCAGTAGCGGGACGTTTTCTGATACGCAGTATTTT; CDR3: CASSSSGTFSDTQYF
V: TRBV7-6; J: TRBJ2-7; size: .; D: .; DNA: TGTGCCAGCAGCTTACAGGGCAGCTCCTACGAGCAGTACTTC; CDR3: CASSLQGSSYEQYF
V: TRBV6-5; J: TRBJ1-1; size: .; D: .; DNA: TGTGCCAGCAGTTACGGTAGGGGGAACACTGAAGCTTTCTTT; CDR3: CASSYGRGNTEAFF
V: TRBV28; J: TRBJ2-1; size: once; D: TRBD2; DNA: TGTGCCAGCAGTTTCGCTAGCGGGAGGGCCTCACAGAATGAGCAGTTCTTC; CDR3: CASSFASGRASQNEQFF
V: TRBV19; J: TRBJ2-7; size: few; D: .; DNA: TGTGCCGTCCAGGGTCCTCTCTACGAGCAGTACTTC; CDR3: CAVQGPLYEQYF
V: TRBV28; J: TRBJ2-5; size: .; D: .; DNA: TGTGCCAGCAGTTTAGGGGCGTTACAAGAGACCCAGTACTTC; CDR3: CASSLGALQETQYF
V: TRBV4-2; J: TRBJ1-1; size: .; D: TRBD1; DNA: TGTGCCAGCAGCCACCGACAGGGCTTT; CDR3: CASSHRQGF
V: TRBV19; J: TRBJ1-1; size: .; D: .; DNA: TGTGCCAGTAGTATAGTCAGGGGCTCTGAAGCTTTCTTT; CDR3: CASSIVRGSEAFF
V: TRBV28; J: TRBJ1-5; size: .; D: TRBD1; DNA: TGTGCCAGCAGTTCCCCCGGGACAGGGAATGGGCGGCCCCAGCATTTT; CDR3: CASSSPGTGNGRPQHF
V: TRBV5-1; J: TRBJ2-2; size: .; D: TRBD2; DNA: TGCGCCAGCAGGGAACCGGGACTAGCGGGAGGAACCGGGGAGCTGTTTTTT; CDR3: CASREPGLAGGTGELFF
V: TRBV19; J: TRBJ2-5; size: .; D: .; DNA: TGTGCCAGTAGAGCAGGGATGACGGAGACCCAGTACTTC; CDR3: CASRAGMTETQYF
V: TRBV27; J: TRBJ1-2; size: .; D: .; DNA: TGTGCCAGCAGTTTTATCCAGGGTTGGTACTACACCTTC; CDR3: CASSFIQGWYYTF
V: TRBV6-6; J: TRBJ2-3; size: .; D: .; DNA: TGTGCCAGCAGGGGGCGGGGAAGCACAGATACGCAGTATTTT; CDR3: CASRGRGSTDTQYF
V: TRBV27; J: TRBJ2-1; size: .; D: TRBD2; DNA: TGTGCCAGCAGCCGACTAGCGGGAGTTAACAATGAGCAGTTCTTC; CDR3: CASSRLAGVNNEQFF
V: TRBV6-5; J: TRBJ1-5; size: .; D: .; DNA: TGTGCCAGCAGGACTAGTCAGCCCCAGCATTTT; CDR3: CASRTSQPQHF
V: TRBV6-2/TRBV6-3; J: TRBJ1-1; size: .; D: TRBD1; DNA: TGTGCCAGCAGTTACGGTCCTAGTGACAGGGGATACACTGAAGCTTTCTTT; CDR3: CASSYGPSDRGYTEAFF
V: TRBV19; J: TRBJ1-5; size: .; D: .; DNA: TGTGCCAGTCGGGACTCCGGGATGTATAGCAATCAGCCCCAGCATTTT; CDR3: CASRDSGMYSNQPQHF
V: TRBV10-3; J: TRBJ1-5; size: .; D: .; DNA: TGTGCCATCAGTGAGCTCTACGGCAATCAGCCCCAGCATTTT; CDR3: CAISELYGNQPQHF
V: TRBV29-1; J: TRBJ2-1; size: .; D: .; DNA: TGCAGCGTTGAAGAACCGCAGAACAATGAGCAGTTCTTC; CDR3: CSVEEPQNNEQFF
V: TRBV19; J: TRBJ2-2; size: .; D: .; DNA: TGTGCCAGTAGGTGGGGCAGGAACACCGGGGAGCTGTTTTTT; CDR3: CASRWGRNTGELFF
V: TRBV3-1/TRBV3-2; J: TRBJ1-2; size: .; D: TRBD1; DNA: TGTGCCAGCAGTCCGGACAGGGGAAGTGGCTACACCTTC; CDR3: CASSPDRGSGYTF
V: TRBV4-1; J: TRBJ1-4; size: .; D: .; DNA: TGCGCCAGCAGCCAAGAGGGGGGATTCAATGAAAAACTGTTTTTT; CDR3: CASSQEGGFNEKLFF
V: TRBV9; J: TRBJ1-6; size: .; D: .; DNA: TGTGCCAGCAGCCCCGAGGGGGAAATCTCCTATAATTCACCCCTCCACTTT; CDR3: CASSPEGEISYNSPLHF
V: TRBV6-6; J: TRBJ1-5; size: .; D: .; DNA: TGTGCCAGCAGTCCACCCTCCACCGGGATCCTGCTGTATAGCAATCAGCCCCAGCATTTT; CDR3: CASSPPSTGILLYSNQPQHF
V: TRBV5-8; J: TRBJ1-2; size: .; D: TRBD1; DNA: TGTGCCAGCAGCTTGGGTTCAGGGGGCCATGGCTACACCTTC; CDR3: CASSLGSGGHGYTF
V: TRBV9; J: TRBJ2-7; size: .; D: TRBD2; DNA: TGTGCCAGCAGCGTCAGCGGGGGGGTCGCCTACGAGCAGTACTTC; CDR3: CASSVSGGVAYEQYF
V: TRBV28; J: TRBJ1-1; size: .; D: TRBD1; DNA: TGTGCCAGCAGTCCGTCAACGTGGACAGGGGGTGAAGCTTTCTTT; CDR3: CASSPSTWTGGEAFF
V: TRBV28; J: TRBJ2-7; size: .; D: TRBD2; DNA: TGTGCCAGCAGTTTAACTAGCGGGAGGGCCTACGTCTACGAGCAGTACTTC; CDR3: CASSLTSGRAYVYEQYF
V: TRBV5-1; J: TRBJ2-3; size: .; D: TRBD2; DNA: TGCGCCAGCAGCCCCCGAGCGGGGGTTCTCGCAGATACGCAGTATTTT; CDR3: CASSPRAGVLADTQYF
V: TRBV27; J: TRBJ1-2; size: .; D: TRBD1; DNA: TGTGCCAGCACCGGACAGGGTTCCGTCTATGGCTACACCTTC; CDR3: CASTGQGSVYGYTF
V: TRBV5-5; J: TRBJ1-5; size: .; D: TRBD1; DNA: TGTGCCAGCAGCTTGTTTGGGACAGCAAAAAATCAGCCCCAGCATTTT; CDR3: CASSLFGTAKNQPQHF
V: TRBV25-1; J: TRBJ1-2; size: .; D: .; DNA: TGTGCCAGCAGTGATCCGACAGCCTCCGTCTATGGCTACACCTTC; CDR3: CASSDPTASVYGYTF
V: TRBV2; J: TRBJ2-5; size: .; D: .; DNA: TGTGCCAGCATGACTAAAGAGACCCAGTACTTC; CDR3: CASMTKETQYF
V: TRBV30; J: TRBJ2-7; size: .; D: TRBD2; DNA: TGTGCCTGGAGTGGGGGGGGAACCTACTACGAGCAGTACTTC; CDR3: CAWSGGGTYYEQYF
V: TRBV10-3; J: TRBJ1-2; size: .; D: .; DNA: TGTGCCATCAGTGAGCCCGGGGGAGGGACAAACTATGGCTACACCTTC; CDR3: CAISEPGGGTNYGYTF
V: TRBV24-1; J: TRBJ2-3; size: once; D: TRBD2; DNA: TGTGCCACCAGTGACACCAGCGGGAGGGCAGATACGCAGTATTTT; CDR3: CATSDTSGRADTQYF
V: TRBV5-6; J: TRBJ1-3; size: .; D: TRBD1; DNA: TGTGCCAGCAGCCCTTCTCCCAGGGGGCCTGGAAACACCATATATTTT; CDR3: CASSPSPRGPGNTIYF
V: TRBV7-9; J: TRBJ1-4; size: .; D: .; DNA: TGTGCCAGCAGCTTAGTTGAGGGTCGAGAAAAACTGTTTTTT; CDR3: CASSLVEGREKLFF
V: TRBV19; J: TRBJ2-1; size: once; D: TRBD1; DNA: TGTGCCAGTAGTAATCCCCAAAACAGGGGTCAGGAGCAGTTCTTC; CDR3: CASSNPQNRGQEQFF
V: TRBV19; J: TRBJ2-5; size: .; D: .; DNA: TGTGCCAGTAGAAAGGGTAGCGGTTCGGGGGAGACCCAGTACTTC; CDR3: CASRKGSGSGETQYF
V: TRBV4-1; J: TRBJ2-2; size: few; D: .; DNA: TGCGCCAGCAGCCCCAGTACGGGGACGAACACCGGGGAGCTGTTTTTT; CDR3: CASSPSTGTNTGELFF
V: TRBV24-1; J: TRBJ2-7; size: .; D: .; DNA: TGTGCCACCAGTGACCCCGTGGAGGCCCCCTACGAGCAGTACTTC; CDR3: CATSDPVEAPYEQYF
V: TRBV28; J: TRBJ1-1; size: few; D: TRBD1; DNA: TGTGCCAGCAGTCCCGCTGGGTTGGGACAGGCCACTGAAGCTTTCTTT; CDR3: CASSPAGLGQATEAFF
V: TRBV4-2; J: TRBJ1-2; size: .; D: TRBD1; DNA: TGTGCCAGCAGCCCTCAAGTCCTCAGTCAGGGGGCTAACTATGGCTACACCTTC; CDR3: CASSPQVLSQGANYGYTF
V: TRBV24-1; J: TRBJ2-3; size: .; D: TRBD1; DNA: TGTGCCACCAGTGACCGACAGGGGACAGATACGCAGTATTTT; CDR3: CATSDRQGTDTQYF
V: TRBV12-3/TRBV12-4; J: TRBJ1-2; size: few; D: TRBD1; DNA: TGTGCCAGCAGTTTAGGACAGGGAGGCGGCTACACCTTC; CDR3: CASSLGQGGGYTF
V: TRBV30; J: TRBJ2-7; size: .; D: .; DNA: TGTGCCTGGAGTAATTTAGGGGGGGGCTACGAGCAGTACTTC; CDR3: CAWSNLGGGYEQYF
V: TRBV15; J: TRBJ1-1; size: .; D: .; DNA: TGTGCCACCACCCAGAGCGGAGCGAACACTGAAGCTTTCTTT; CDR3: CATTQSGANTEAFF
V: TRBV6-5; J: TRBJ1-2; size: few; D: .; DNA: TGTGCCAGCAGTAATCAGGGCTATGGCTACACCTTC; CDR3: CASSNQGYGYTF
V: TRBV11-2; J: TRBJ2-7; size: once; D: .; DNA: TGTGCCAGCAGCTTAGGAGGGAATATCGACCACGAGCAGTACTTC; CDR3: CASSLGGNIDHEQYF
V: TRBV18; J: TRBJ2-1; size: .; D: .; DNA: TGTGCCAGCTCATCGACCGCAGGGGACGAGCAGTTCTTC; CDR3: CASSSTAGDEQFF
V: TRBV7-3; J: TRBJ2-3; size: .; D: .; DNA: TGTGCCAGCAGCTTATGGGGCCAACATCAAGATACGCAGTATTTT; CDR3: CASSLWGQHQDTQYF